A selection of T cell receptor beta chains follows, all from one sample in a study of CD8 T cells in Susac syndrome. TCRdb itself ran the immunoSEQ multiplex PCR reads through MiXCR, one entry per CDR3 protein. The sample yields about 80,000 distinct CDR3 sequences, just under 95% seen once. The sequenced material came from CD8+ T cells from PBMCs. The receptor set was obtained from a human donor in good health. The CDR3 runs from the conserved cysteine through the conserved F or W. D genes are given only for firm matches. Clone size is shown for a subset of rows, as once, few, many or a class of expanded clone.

CASSAFGEMANYGYTF TGTGCCAGCAGCGCCTTTGGGGAGATGGCTAACTATGGCTACACCTTC . TRBJ1-2 . 16 TRBV9
CASSQGRVPGDDYNEQFF TGCGCCAGCAGCCAAGGGCGCGTCCCGGGGGACGACTACAATGAGCAGTTCTTC . TRBJ2-1 . 18 TRBV4-3
CASSPDSPGYNEQFF TGTGCCAGCAGCCCGGACAGTCCGGGGTACAATGAGCAGTTCTTC . TRBJ2-1 . 15 TRBV27
CASNPATSNYGYTF TGTGCCAGTAACCCAGCTACCTCTAACTATGGCTACACCTTC . TRBJ1-2 . 14 TRBV19
CASSVEGGPSYNEQFF TGTGCCAGCAGCGTAGAGGGGGGGCCCTCCTACAATGAGCAGTTCTTC . TRBJ2-1 . 16 TRBV9
CSVETRASGSYPGELFF TGCAGCGTTGAAACTCGCGCAAGCGGGAGTTATCCCGGGGAGCTGTTTTTT . TRBJ2-2 TRBD2 17 TRBV29-1
CASSLSTGEVNTEAFF TGCGCCAGCAGCTTGTCGACGGGTGAGGTGAACACTGAAGCTTTCTTT . TRBJ1-1 . 16 TRBV5-1
CASSSGTRFTDTQYF TGTGCCAGCAGTTCTGGGACTAGATTCACAGATACGCAGTATTTT . TRBJ2-3 TRBD2 15 TRBV28
CASSLSHRVDTTGELFF TGTGCCAGCAGTTTATCCCACAGGGTTGATACCACCGGGGAGCTGTTTTTT . TRBJ2-2 . 17 TRBV27
CASSYRDHEQFF TGTGCCAGCAGTTACAGGGACCATGAGCAGTTCTTC . TRBJ2-1 . 12 TRBV12-3/TRBV12-4
CASSLGTGQPQHF TGTGCCAGCAGCTTAGGGACGGGTCAGCCCCAGCATTTT . TRBJ1-5 . 13 TRBV5-4
CASSQEDGFLGYTF TGTGCCAGCAGCCAGGAGGACGGATTCTTGGGCTACACCTTC . TRBJ1-2 . 14 TRBV3-1
CASQGSNQPQHF TGTGCCAGCCAGGGGAGCAATCAGCCCCAGCATTTT . TRBJ1-5 . 12 TRBV28
CASSYSVAVLFSGYTF TGTGCCAGCAGTTACTCGGTGGCAGTTCTCTTTTCGGGCTACACCTTC . TRBJ1-2 . 16 TRBV6-5
CASSPRELSYNEQFF TGTGCCAGCAGCCCCCGGGAGCTCTCCTACAATGAGCAGTTCTTC once TRBJ2-1 . 15 TRBV7-9
CASRTGPERCYTF TGTGCCAGCAGGACCGGGCCGGAGAGATGCTACACCTTC . TRBJ1-2 . 13 TRBV28
CASSPDLGEQFF TGTGCCAGCAGTCCCGATTTGGGGGAGCAGTTCTTC . TRBJ2-1 . 12 TRBV12-3/TRBV12-4
CASSQDPGGDTQYF TGCGCCAGCAGCCAAGACCCCGGAGGAGATACGCAGTATTTT . TRBJ2-3 . 14 TRBV4-1
CASSPTSGGNEQFF TGTGCCAGCAGCCCGACTAGCGGGGGCAATGAGCAGTTCTTC . TRBJ2-1 TRBD2 14 TRBV27
CASRWGNTEAFF TGTGCCAGCAGGTGGGGGAACACTGAAGCTTTCTTT . TRBJ1-1 . 12 TRBV2
CATSDRGTTEAFF TGTGCCACCAGTGATAGGGGGACCACTGAAGCTTTCTTT . TRBJ1-1 . 13 TRBV24-1
CASGLAGGNEQFF TGTGCCAGCGGGCTAGCGGGAGGGAATGAGCAGTTCTTC . TRBJ2-1 TRBD2 13 TRBV6-5